Below, one T cell receptor beta chain is given with its context. The target antigen is unknown. The data are from a study of T cells expressing NK-cell markers. General study findings and limits: Roughly 1.0-7.0% of CD8+ T cells in about 6 donors belonged to dominant NKG2C+ clonotypes. Among four donors, these clonotypes also ranked first in the CD3+CD56-NKG2C+ fraction. Whether expanded NKG2C-expressing T cell clones recognize HCMV is unknown.

This CDR3 is built from 15 residues. The germline V gene has CDR1 SQVTM and CDR2 ANQGSEA. Libraries used 5'RACE template switching adding universal primer site and UMIs. TCRdb re-called the 5' RACE reads; one entry per CDR3 protein, DNA not given. The sample table includes some 150,000 distinct CDR3 sequences. Sequenced material: blood T cells: a sorted CD56 or NKG2C T cell subset, CD4+ or CD8+ T cells, or bulk PBMC T cells (not recorded which). V and J are TRBV29-1 and TRBJ2-5; TCRdb gives TRBD1 as the D gene, but with no DNA this cannot be confirmed. The receptor comes from a man aged 18 to 29 in good health. CDR3 amino acids: CSVEVGQSLQETQYF. Full variable domain (missing parts from reference TRBV29-1 and TRBJ2-5): SAVISQKPSRDICQRGTSLTIQCQVDSQVTMMFWYRQQPGQSLTLIATANQGSEATYESGFVIDKFPISRPNLTFSTLTVSNMSPEDSSIYLCSVEVGQSLQETQYFGPGTRLLVL.